This is a list of T cell receptor beta chains from one sample in a study of T cells in Graves' hyperthyroidism and ophthalmopathy. TCRdb reprocessed the multiplex PCR reads with MiXCR, giving one entry per CDR3 protein. Of 450,000 to 650,000 distinct CDR3 sequences listed, 15% to 20% are singletons. The sample consisted of blood. These receptors were taken from a woman between 18 and 29 years old with Graves' ophthalmopathy. The CDR3 runs from the conserved cysteine through the conserved F or W. Each record gives: D gene, V gene, clone size, J gene, CDR3 DNA, CDR3 protein. A D gene is named only where the DNA matches it firmly. Some rows have no size entry. The others give once, few or many, or a class for an expanded clone.

TRBD1,TRBV28,many,TRBJ1-1,TGTGCCAGCGGATATACCGGGACAGGGGAGGGATTCACTGAAGCTTTCTTT,CASGYTGTGEGFTEAFF
TRBD1,TRBV28,many,TRBJ2-7,TGTGCCAGCAGTTACCGGGACAGGGAGTTCCCCTACGAGCAGTACTTC,CASSYRDREFPYEQYF
.,TRBV12-5,.,TRBJ2-1,TGTGCTAGTGGTCTCTCCTACAATGAGCAGTTCTTC,CASGLSYNEQFF
.,TRBV6-1,.,TRBJ2-5,TGTGCCAGCAGTTCGGACAGCCAAGAGACCCAGTACTTC,CASSSDSQETQYF
.,TRBV6-2/TRBV6-3,few,TRBJ2-5,TGTGCCAGCAGTTATTTTCGCGCATTACAAGAGACCCAGTACTTC,CASSYFRALQETQYF
.,TRBV20-1,many,TRBJ1-2,TGCAGTGCTAGAGATCGGGGAGGCTACACCTTC,CSARDRGGYTF
.,TRBV5-1,few,TRBJ1-1,TGCGCCAGCAAGCAGGGAGAGAACACTGAAGCTTTCTTT,CASKQGENTEAFF
.,TRBV4-1,.,TRBJ2-7,TGCGCCAGCAGCCAAGCTCGGTCGTTCCTAGGAGAGCAGTACTTC,CASSQARSFLGEQYF
.,TRBV28,.,TRBJ1-5,TGTGCCAGCGGTTGGCCCCAGCATTTT,CASGWPQHF
.,TRBV10-3,few,TRBJ1-2,TGTGCCATCAGTGAGCTCGGAATTGGGGACTATGGCTACACCTTC,CAISELGIGDYGYTF
.,TRBV11-2,many,TRBJ2-1,TGTGCCAGCAGCTTAGGGACAACCGCCCCCTACAATGAGCAGTTCTTC,CASSLGTTAPYNEQFF
TRBD2,TRBV28,many,TRBJ2-3,TGTGCCAGCAGCCAAGCGGGAGGGTACACAGATACGCAGTATTTT,CASSQAGGYTDTQYF
.,TRBV19,.,TRBJ1-1,TGTGCCAGTAGTATCTCGGGTGACAGCACTGAAGCTTTCTTT,CASSISGDSTEAFF
.,TRBV13,.,TRBJ1-4,TGTGCCAGCAGCCACGCCGCTGGGCAGGAAAAACTGTTTTTT,CASSHAAGQEKLFF
.,TRBV28,many,TRBJ1-5,TGTGCCACGCGACAGGTCCGATTTGTCAATCAGCCCCAGCATTTT,CATRQVRFVNQPQHF
.,TRBV2,many,TRBJ1-2,TGTGCCAGCGGAGGACAGTCCTATGGCTACACCTTC,CASGGQSYGYTF
TRBD1,TRBV30,many,TRBJ1-1,TGTGCCTACAGGGGGAGTAACACTGAAGCTTTCTTT,CAYRGSNTEAFF
TRBD2,TRBV12-3/TRBV12-4,.,TRBJ2-2,TGTGCCAGCAGAGCGGGACTAGCGGGGGACACCGGGGAGCTGTTTTTT,CASRAGLAGDTGELFF
.,TRBV11-3,many,TRBJ1-1,TGTGCCAGCAGCTTATATCCGAGGGGACGGACTGAAGCTTTCTTT,CASSLYPRGRTEAFF
.,TRBV10-3,.,TRBJ1-6,TGTGCCATCAGCAACAGCGGATCACCCCTCCACTTT,CAISNSGSPLHF
.,TRBV4-2,few,TRBJ2-7,TGTGCCAGCAGCCAAGATCCGGGAGCAACCTACGAGCAGTACTTC,CASSQDPGATYEQYF
TRBD2,TRBV12-3/TRBV12-4,many,TRBJ2-2,TGTGCCAGCAGCCATAGCGGGCAGGGCGGGGAGCTGTTTTTT,CASSHSGQGGELFF
TRBD1,TRBV7-9,many,TRBJ2-7,TGTGCCAGCAGCCCCTCTCCCGGGACAGCCTCCTACGAGCAGTACTTC,CASSPSPGTASYEQYF
.,TRBV27,many,TRBJ2-7,TGTGCCAGCAGTTTATTGAGGAGCTCCTACGAGCAGTACTTC,CASSLLRSSYEQYF
.,TRBV4-1,few,TRBJ2-2,TGCGCCAGCAGCCAAGCATCAGGGCCTAACACCGGGGAGCTGTTTTTT,CASSQASGPNTGELFF
TRBD2,TRBV11-2,.,TRBJ2-7,TGTGCCACAGCCGGACTAGCGGGCTACGAGCAGTACTTC,CATAGLAGYEQYF
.,TRBV12-3/TRBV12-4,.,TRBJ2-2,TGTGCCAGCACTCGGACAGCGAACACCGGGGAGCTGTTTTTT,CASTRTANTGELFF
TRBD1,TRBV7-8,.,TRBJ1-5,TGTGCCAGCAGCTTAGATATCGGGACAGGGACTCAGCCCCAGCATTTT,CASSLDIGTGTQPQHF
TRBD2,TRBV11-2,.,TRBJ2-1,TGTGCCAGCAGCTCGATAGCGGTTCTAGCGGGAGGTACCTACAATGAGCAGTTCTTC,CASSSIAVLAGGTYNEQFF
TRBD2,TRBV7-6,many,TRBJ2-1,TGTGCCAGCAGCTTAGTCCCCACTAGCGAAGATGAGCAGTTCTTC,CASSLVPTSEDEQFF
.,TRBV27,many,TRBJ1-5,TGTGCCAGCAGTTTGTCCCGGGTGGATCAGCCCCAGCATTTT,CASSLSRVDQPQHF
.,TRBV30,many,TRBJ1-4,TGTGCCTGGCTCCAGTCCGCCTTGGGCGAAAAACTGTTTTTT,CAWLQSALGEKLFF
.,TRBV12-3/TRBV12-4,many,TRBJ2-5,TGTGCCAGCACCCAAGGGGATCAGACCCAGTACTTC,CASTQGDQTQYF
TRBD1,TRBV28,.,TRBJ2-2,TGTGCCAGCAGTTTGATTGGGTGGACAGGGGGCTGGTCCGGGGAGCTGTTTTTT,CASSLIGWTGGWSGELFF
.,TRBV9,few,TRBJ2-5,TGTGCCAGCAGCGTAGGGAGGAGTGGCTCGGAGACCCAGTACTTC,CASSVGRSGSETQYF
TRBD1,TRBV11-2,.,TRBJ2-5,TGTGCCAGCAGCCCCACTGAGGGGGCTTGGTACCAAGAGACCCAGTACTTC,CASSPTEGAWYQETQYF
.,TRBV4-1,.,TRBJ2-1,TGCGCCAGCAGCCAAGATGCAGGGTTGGATGAGCAGTTCTTC,CASSQDAGLDEQFF
.,TRBV20-1,few,TRBJ1-3,TGCAGTGCTAAGGGGGGTGGAGGGCCTGGAAACACCATATATTTT,CSAKGGGGPGNTIYF
.,TRBV14,many,TRBJ1-1,TGTGCCAGCAGCTCCATCCGCCAAGGGACGAACACTGAAGCTTTCTTT,CASSSIRQGTNTEAFF
.,TRBV28,many,TRBJ1-1,TGTGCCAGCAGTTCGCACCCCGGACGGCCGAACACTGAAGCTTTCTTT,CASSSHPGRPNTEAFF
TRBD1,TRBV28,many,TRBJ2-7,TGTGCCAGCAGTTTCCGACAGGGGGACTACGAGCAGTACTTC,CASSFRQGDYEQYF
TRBD1,TRBV19,few,TRBJ1-1,TGTGCCAGTAGTATTGGTCAGGGGGTGAACACTGAAGCTTTCTTT,CASSIGQGVNTEAFF
.,TRBV6-2/TRBV6-3,many,TRBJ2-7,TGTGCCAGCACCGAGGACACCTCATCCTACGAGCAGTACTTC,CASTEDTSSYEQYF
TRBD2,TRBV7-3,.,TRBJ2-1,TGTGCCAGCAGCGTAGGACTAGCGGGGGGCAAGGGTGAGCAGTTCTTC,CASSVGLAGGKGEQFF
TRBD2,TRBV28,.,TRBJ2-7,TGTGCCAGCAGTTGGCGGGAGAAGTCCTACGAGCAGTACTTC,CASSWREKSYEQYF
TRBD2,TRBV4-3,.,TRBJ2-2,TGCGCCAGCAGCCAAGTAGCGGGGGTGTACACCGGGGAGCTGTTTTTT,CASSQVAGVYTGELFF
TRBD1,TRBV20-1,.,TRBJ2-5,TGCAGTGCTAGAGCCCGCGTGACAGGGGGCTCGAAGACCCAGTACTTC,CSARARVTGGSKTQYF
TRBD2,TRBV5-1,few,TRBJ2-5,TGCGCCAGCAGCGAGCGGGGGGGAGAGACCCAGTACTTC,CASSERGGETQYF
.,TRBV7-2,many,TRBJ2-7,TGTGCCAGCAGCGTGGATCACACTACCTACGAGCAGTACTTC,CASSVDHTTYEQYF
.,TRBV7-9,.,TRBJ2-5,TGTGCCAGCAGCTTAGGAAGGGGTCTTAAAGAGACCCAGTACTTC,CASSLGRGLKETQYF
TRBD1,TRBV7-9,few,TRBJ2-2,TGTGCCAGCAGCTTCAGGGACAGGGATGCCGGGGAGCTGTTTTTT,CASSFRDRDAGELFF
.,TRBV10-3,many,TRBJ2-3,TGTGCCATCAGTGATAGGGAGACAGCGCAGTATTTT,CAISDRETAQYF
TRBD1,TRBV10-1,.,TRBJ1-2,TGCGCCAGCAGTGAGTTTCTTGGGACAGGGCCCTATGGCTACACCTTC,CASSEFLGTGPYGYTF
TRBD2,TRBV7-2,many,TRBJ2-3,TGTGCCAGCAGCTTAATAGTAGCGGGAGAACTCGATACGCAGTATTTT,CASSLIVAGELDTQYF
TRBD1,TRBV28,.,TRBJ1-5,TGTGCCAGCAGTGAGGGACAGCCCGGATTGAATCAGCCCCAGCATTTT,CASSEGQPGLNQPQHF